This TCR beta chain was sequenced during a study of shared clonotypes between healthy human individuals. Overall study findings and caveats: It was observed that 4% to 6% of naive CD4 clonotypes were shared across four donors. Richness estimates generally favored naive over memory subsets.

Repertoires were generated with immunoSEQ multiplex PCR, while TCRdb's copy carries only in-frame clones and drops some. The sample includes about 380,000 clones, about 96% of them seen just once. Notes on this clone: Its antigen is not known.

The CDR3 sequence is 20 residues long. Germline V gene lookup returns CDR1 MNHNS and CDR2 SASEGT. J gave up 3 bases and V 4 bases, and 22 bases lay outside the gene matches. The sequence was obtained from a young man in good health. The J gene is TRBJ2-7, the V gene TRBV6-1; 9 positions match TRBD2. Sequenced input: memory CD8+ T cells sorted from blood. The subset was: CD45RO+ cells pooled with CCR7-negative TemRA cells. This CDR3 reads CASSGEVGAGTSWGYYEQYF. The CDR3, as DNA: TGTGCCAGCAGTGGAGAGGTTGGAGCCGGGACTAGCTGGGGATACTACGAGCAGTACTTC.